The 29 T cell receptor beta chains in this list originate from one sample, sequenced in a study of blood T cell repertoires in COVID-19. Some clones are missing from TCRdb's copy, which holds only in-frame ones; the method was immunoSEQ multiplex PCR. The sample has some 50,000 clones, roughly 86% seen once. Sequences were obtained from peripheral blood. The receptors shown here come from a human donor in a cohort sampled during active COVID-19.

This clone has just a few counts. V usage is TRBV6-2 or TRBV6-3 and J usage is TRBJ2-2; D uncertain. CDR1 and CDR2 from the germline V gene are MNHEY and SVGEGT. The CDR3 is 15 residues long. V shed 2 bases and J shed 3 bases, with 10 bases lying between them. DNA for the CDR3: TGTGCCAGCAGTTACGGGTCACTACACACCGGGGAGCTGTTTTTT. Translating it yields CASSYGSLHTGELFF.

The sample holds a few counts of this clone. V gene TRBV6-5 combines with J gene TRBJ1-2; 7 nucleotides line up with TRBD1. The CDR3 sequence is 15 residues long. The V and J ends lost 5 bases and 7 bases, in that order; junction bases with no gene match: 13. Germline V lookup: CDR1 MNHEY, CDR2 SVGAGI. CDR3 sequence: CASSSPGQLRGGYTF. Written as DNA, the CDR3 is TGTGCCAGCAGTAGCCCGGGACAGCTGAGGGGTGGCTACACCTTC.

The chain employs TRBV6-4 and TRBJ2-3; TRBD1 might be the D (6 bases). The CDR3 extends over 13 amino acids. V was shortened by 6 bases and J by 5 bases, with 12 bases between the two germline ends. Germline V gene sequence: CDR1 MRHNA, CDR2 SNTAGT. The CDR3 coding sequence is TGTGCCAGCAGGCTGGACAGCCAAGATACGCAGTATTTT. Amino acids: CASRLDSQDTQYF.

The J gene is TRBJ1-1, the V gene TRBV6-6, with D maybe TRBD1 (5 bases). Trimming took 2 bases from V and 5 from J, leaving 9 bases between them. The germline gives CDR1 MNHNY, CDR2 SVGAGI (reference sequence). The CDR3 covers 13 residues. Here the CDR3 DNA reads TGTGCCAGCAGTTACGGGGACTTGACTGAAGCTTTCTTT. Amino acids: CASSYGDLTEAFF.

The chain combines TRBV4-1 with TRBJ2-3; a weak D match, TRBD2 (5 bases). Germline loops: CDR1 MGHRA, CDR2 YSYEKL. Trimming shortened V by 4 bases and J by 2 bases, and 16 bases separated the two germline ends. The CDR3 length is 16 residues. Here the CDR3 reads CASSPYIGDFTDTQYF. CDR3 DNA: TGCGCCAGCAGCCCTTACATCGGGGATTTCACAGATACGCAGTATTTT.

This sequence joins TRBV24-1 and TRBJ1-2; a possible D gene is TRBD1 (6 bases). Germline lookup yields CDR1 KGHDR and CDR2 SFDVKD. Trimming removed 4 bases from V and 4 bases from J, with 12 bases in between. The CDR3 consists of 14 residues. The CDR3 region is CATSDTDRPYGYTF. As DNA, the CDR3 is TGTGCCACCAGTGACACCGACAGGCCCTATGGCTACACCTTC.

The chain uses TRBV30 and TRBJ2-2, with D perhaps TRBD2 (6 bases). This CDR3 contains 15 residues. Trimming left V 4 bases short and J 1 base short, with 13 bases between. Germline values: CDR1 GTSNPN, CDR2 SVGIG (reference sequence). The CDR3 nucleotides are TGTGCCTGGAACGGAGGGACTCGGAACACCGGGGAGCTGTTTTTT. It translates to CAWNGGTRNTGELFF.

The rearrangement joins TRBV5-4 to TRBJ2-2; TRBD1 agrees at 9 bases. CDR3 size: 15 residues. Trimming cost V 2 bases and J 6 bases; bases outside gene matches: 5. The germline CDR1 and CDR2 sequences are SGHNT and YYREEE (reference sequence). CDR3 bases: TGTGCCAGCAGCTTACAGGGGGCACGAGCCGGGGAGCTGTTTTTT. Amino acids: CASSLQGARAGELFF.

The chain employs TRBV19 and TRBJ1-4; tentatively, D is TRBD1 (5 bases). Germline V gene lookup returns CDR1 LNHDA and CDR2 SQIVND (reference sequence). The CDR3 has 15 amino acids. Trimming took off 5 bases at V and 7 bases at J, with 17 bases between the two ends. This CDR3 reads CASSAYGGDGEKLFF. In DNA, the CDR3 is TGTGCCAGTAGTGCCTATGGAGGGGATGGTGAAAAACTGTTTTTT.

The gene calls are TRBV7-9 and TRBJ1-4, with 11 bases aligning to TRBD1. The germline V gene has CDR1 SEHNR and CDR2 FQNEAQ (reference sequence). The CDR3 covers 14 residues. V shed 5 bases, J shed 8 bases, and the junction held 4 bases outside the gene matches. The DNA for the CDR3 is TGTGCCAGCAGCCCGGGACAGGGGGGGGAAAAACTGTTTTTT. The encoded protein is CASSPGQGGEKLFF.

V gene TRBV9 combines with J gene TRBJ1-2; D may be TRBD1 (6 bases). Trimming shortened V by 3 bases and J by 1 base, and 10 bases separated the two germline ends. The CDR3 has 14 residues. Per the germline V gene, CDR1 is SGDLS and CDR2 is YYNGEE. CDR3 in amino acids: CASSGIQGNYGYTF. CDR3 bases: TGTGCCAGCAGCGGGATACAGGGTAACTATGGCTACACCTTC.

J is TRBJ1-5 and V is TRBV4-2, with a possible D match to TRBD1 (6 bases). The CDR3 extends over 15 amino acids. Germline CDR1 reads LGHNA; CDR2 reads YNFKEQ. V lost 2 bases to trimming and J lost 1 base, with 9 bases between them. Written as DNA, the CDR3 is TGTGCCAGCAGCCAAACAGGGCTGAGCAATCAGCCCCAGCATTTT. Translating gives CASSQTGLSNQPQHF.

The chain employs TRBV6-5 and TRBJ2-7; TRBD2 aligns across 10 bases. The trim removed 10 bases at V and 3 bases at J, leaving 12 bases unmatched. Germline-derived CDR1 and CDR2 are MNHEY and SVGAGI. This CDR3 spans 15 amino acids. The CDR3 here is CATTRILAGDYEQYF. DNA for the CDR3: TGTGCCACTACCCGTATCCTAGCGGGAGACTACGAGCAGTACTTC.

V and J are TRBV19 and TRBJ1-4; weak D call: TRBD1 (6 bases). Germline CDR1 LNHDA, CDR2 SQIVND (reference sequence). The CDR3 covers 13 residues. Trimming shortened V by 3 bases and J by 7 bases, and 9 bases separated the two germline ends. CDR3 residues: CASSMARGEKLFF. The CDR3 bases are TGTGCCAGTAGTATGGCCAGGGGTGAAAAACTGTTTTTT.

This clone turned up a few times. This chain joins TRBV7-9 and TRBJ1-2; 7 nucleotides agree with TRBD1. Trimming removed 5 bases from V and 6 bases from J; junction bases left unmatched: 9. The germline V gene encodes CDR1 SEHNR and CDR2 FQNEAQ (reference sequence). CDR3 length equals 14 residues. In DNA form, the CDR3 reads TGTGCCAGCAGCGCAGTAACAGGGGAGGATGGCTACACCTTC. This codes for CASSAVTGEDGYTF.

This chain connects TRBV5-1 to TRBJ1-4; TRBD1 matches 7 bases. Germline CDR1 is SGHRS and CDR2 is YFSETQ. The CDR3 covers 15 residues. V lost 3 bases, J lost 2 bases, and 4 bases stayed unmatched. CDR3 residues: CASSYTGATNEKLFF. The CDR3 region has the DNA TGCGCCAGCAGCTACACAGGGGCGACTAATGAAAAACTGTTTTTT.

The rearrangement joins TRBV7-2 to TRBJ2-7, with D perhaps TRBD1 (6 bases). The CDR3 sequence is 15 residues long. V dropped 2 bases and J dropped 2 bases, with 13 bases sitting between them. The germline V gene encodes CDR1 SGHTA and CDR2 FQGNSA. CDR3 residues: CASSLQKDSTYEQYF. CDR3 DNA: TGTGCCAGCAGCTTACAAAAGGACAGCACCTACGAGCAGTACTTC.

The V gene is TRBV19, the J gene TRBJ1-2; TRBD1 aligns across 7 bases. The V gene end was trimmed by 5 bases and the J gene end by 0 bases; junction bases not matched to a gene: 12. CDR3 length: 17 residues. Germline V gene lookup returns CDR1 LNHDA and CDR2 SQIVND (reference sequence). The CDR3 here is CASSSRQRGLPNYGYTF. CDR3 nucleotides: TGTGCCAGTAGTTCACGACAGAGGGGGCTTCCTAACTATGGCTACACCTTC.

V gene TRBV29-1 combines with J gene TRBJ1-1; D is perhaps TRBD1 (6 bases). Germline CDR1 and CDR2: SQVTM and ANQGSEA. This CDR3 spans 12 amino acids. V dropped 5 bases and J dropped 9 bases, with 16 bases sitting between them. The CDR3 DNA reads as TGCAGCGTTTGGAACCAGGGGAAACAAGCTTTCTTT. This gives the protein CSVWNQGKQAFF.

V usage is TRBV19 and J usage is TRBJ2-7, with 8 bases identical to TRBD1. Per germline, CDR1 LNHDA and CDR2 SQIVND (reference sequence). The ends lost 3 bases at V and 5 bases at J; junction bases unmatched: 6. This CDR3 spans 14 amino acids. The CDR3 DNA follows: TGTGCCAGTAGTATCCGGACAGGGAGTCACGAGCAGTACTTC. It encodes CASSIRTGSHEQYF.

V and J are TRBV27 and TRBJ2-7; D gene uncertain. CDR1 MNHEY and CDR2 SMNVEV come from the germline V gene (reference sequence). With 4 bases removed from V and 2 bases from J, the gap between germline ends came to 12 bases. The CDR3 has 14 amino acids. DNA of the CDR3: TGTGCCAGCAGTTACCGGGTCACCGCCTACGAGCAGTACTTC. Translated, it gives CASSYRVTAYEQYF.

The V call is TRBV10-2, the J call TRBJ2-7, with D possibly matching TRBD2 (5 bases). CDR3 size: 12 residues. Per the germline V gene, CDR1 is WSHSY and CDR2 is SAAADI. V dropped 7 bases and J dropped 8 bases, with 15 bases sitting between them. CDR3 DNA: TGCGCCAGCACCTCACGGGGTTTCCAGCAGTACTTC. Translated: CASTSRGFQQYF.

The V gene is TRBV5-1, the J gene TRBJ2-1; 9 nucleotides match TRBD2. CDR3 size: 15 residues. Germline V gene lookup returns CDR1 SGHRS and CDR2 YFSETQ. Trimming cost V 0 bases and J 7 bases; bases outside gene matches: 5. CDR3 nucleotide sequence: TGCGCCAGCAGCTTGGCCCTAGCGGGAAAGAATGAGCAGTTCTTC. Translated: CASSLALAGKNEQFF.

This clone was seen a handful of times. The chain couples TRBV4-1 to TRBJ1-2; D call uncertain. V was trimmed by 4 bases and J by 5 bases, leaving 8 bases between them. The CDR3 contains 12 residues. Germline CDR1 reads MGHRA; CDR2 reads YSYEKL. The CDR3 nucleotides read TGCGCCAGCAGCCCATCAGGTTATGGCTACACCTTC. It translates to CASSPSGYGYTF.

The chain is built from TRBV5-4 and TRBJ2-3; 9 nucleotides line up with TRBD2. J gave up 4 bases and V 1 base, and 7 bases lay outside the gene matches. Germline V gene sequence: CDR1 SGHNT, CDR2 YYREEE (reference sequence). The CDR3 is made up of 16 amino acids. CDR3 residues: CASSLWREGGSDTQYF. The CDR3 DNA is TGTGCCAGCAGCTTGTGGCGGGAGGGGGGGTCAGATACGCAGTATTTT.

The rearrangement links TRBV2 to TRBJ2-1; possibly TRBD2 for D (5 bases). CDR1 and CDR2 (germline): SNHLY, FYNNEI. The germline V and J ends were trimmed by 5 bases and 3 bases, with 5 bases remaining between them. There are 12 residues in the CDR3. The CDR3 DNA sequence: TGTGCCAGCAGTCGGGACTACAATGAGCAGTTCTTC. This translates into CASSRDYNEQFF. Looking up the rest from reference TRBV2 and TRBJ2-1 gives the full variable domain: EPEVTQTPSHQVTQMGQEVILRCVPISNHLYFYWYRQILGQKVEFLVSFYNNEISEKSEIFDDQFSVERPDGSNFTLKIRSTKLEDSAMYFCASSRDYNEQFFGPGTRLTVL.

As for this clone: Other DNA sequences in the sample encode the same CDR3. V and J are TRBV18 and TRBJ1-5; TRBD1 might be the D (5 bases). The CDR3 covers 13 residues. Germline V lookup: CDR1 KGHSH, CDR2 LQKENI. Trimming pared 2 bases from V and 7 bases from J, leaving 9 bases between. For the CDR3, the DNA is TGTGCCAGCTCACCAGCGGGGGACCAGCCCCAGCATTTT. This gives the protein CASSPAGDQPQHF.

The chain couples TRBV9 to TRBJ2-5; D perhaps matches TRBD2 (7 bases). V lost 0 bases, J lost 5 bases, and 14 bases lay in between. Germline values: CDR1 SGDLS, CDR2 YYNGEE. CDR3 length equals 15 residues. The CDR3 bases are TGTGCCAGCAGCGTAGTTGGGGGGGCCCTCGAGACCCAGTACTTC. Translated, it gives CASSVVGGALETQYF. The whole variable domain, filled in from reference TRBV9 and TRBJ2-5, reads DSGVTQTPKHLITATGQRVTLRCSPRSGDLSVYWYQQSLDQGLQFLIQYYNGEERAKGNILERFSAQQFPDLHSELNLSSLELGDSALYFCASSVVGGALETQYFGPGTRLLVL.

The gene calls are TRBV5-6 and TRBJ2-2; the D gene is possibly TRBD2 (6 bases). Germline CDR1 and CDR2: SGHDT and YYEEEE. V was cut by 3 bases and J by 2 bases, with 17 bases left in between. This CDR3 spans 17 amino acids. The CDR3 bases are TGTGCCAGCAGCTGGGGGGTTTTGGGCAGTAACACCGGGGAGCTGTTTTTT. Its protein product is CASSWGVLGSNTGELFF.